The clone carrying this T cell receptor beta chain showed up just once. Sequencing relied on a cDNA template that was reverse transcribed from extracted RNA. Sequencing used immunoSEQ multiplex PCR; TCRdb keeps in-frame clones, though not all of them. Of around 100,000 clones listed, about nine tenths were seen once; the top ten hold over 8.5%. CDR1 is SGDLS, CDR2 YYNGEE, per germline. V shed 9 bases, J shed 3 bases, and the junction held 3 bases outside the gene matches. There are 12 residues in the CDR3. This entry belongs to a study of CD8+ T cells in alopecia areata. Study background: Severity of treated patients was scored by affected scalp percentage.

Treatment indicated: oral pan-JAK inhibitor, 5-10 mg twice daily. This chain joins TRBV9 and TRBJ2-1, with 7 positions matching TRBD2. The starting material was CD8+ T cells sorted from blood, obtained at approximately week 31, from a patient treated with tofacitinib. The sequence was collected from a human donor with alopecia areata. The CDR3: CATGGNYNEQFF. The CDR3 nucleotides read TGTGCCACCGGGGGGAACTACAATGAGCAGTTCTTC.